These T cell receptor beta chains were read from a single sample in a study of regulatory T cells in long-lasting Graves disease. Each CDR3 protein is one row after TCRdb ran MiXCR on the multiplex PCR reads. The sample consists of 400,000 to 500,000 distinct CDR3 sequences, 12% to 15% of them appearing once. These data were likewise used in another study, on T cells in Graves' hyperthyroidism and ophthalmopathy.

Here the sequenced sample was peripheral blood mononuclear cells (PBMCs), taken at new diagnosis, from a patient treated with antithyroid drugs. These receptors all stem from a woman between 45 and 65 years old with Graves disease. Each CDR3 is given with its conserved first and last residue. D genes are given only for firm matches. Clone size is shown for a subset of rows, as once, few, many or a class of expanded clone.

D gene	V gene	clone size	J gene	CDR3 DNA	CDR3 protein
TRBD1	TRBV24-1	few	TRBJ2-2	TGTGCCACCAGTGGTCGGGACAGGGGAACCGGGGAGCTGTTTTTT	CATSGRDRGTGELFF
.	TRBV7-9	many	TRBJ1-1	TGTGCCAGCACCCCGGGCGAGGGTCTCTCTGAAGCTTTCTTT	CASTPGEGLSEAFF
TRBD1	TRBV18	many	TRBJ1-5	TGTGCCAGCTCACCGGGCGGCAGGGGGGATCAGCCCCAGCATTTT	CASSPGGRGDQPQHF
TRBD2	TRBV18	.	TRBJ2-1	TGTGCCAGCTCACCCACTAGCGAAGGGACGTACAATGAGCAGTTCTTC	CASSPTSEGTYNEQFF
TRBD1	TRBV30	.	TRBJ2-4	TGTGCCTGGAGTGCCGACAGGGTACTTTCCAAAAACATTCAGTACTTC	CAWSADRVLSKNIQYF
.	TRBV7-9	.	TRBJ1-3	TGTGCCAGCAGCTCAAATCCAGGGGTCGGAAACACCATATATTTT	CASSSNPGVGNTIYF
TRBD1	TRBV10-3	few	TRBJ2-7	TGTGCCATCAGTGAGACTACCGGGACAGGTCATTACGAGCAGTACTTC	CAISETTGTGHYEQYF
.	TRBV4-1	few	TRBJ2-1	TGCGCCAGCAGCCCCGGACGGGGGCAGGTGAACAATGAGCAGTTCTTC	CASSPGRGQVNNEQFF
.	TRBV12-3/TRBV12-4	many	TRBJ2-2	TGTGCCAGCAGTTTAGGGGCCGGGGAGCTGTTTTTT	CASSLGAGELFF
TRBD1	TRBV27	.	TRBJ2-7	TGTGCCAGCAGGACAGGGGGCGCGGGGGAGCAGTACTTC	CASRTGGAGEQYF
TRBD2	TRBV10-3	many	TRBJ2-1	TGTGCCATCAGTGTGGGCGGGAGAGACAATGAGCAGTTCTTC	CAISVGGRDNEQFF
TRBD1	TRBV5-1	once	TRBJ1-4	TGCGCCAGCAGCTGGACAGGGACCGAAAAACTGTTTTTT	CASSWTGTEKLFF
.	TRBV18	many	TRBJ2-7	TGTGCCAGCTCAATACGCGAGGCGCGCGAGCAGTACTTC	CASSIREAREQYF
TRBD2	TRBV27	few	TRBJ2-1	TGTGCCAGCAGTTTATCGCCGGGGGAGGGCCAGTTCTTC	CASSLSPGEGQFF
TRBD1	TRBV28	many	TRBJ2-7	TGTGCCAGCAGTTTCCCCAGGGGGCTCTACGAGCAGTACTTC	CASSFPRGLYEQYF
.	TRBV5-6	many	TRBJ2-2	TGTGCCAGCAGCGCCTGGACAGTCCCCGGGGAGCTGTTTTTT	CASSAWTVPGELFF
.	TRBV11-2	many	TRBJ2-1	TGTGCCAGCAGCTTAGGTAGTGGGGGTGAGCAGTTCTTC	CASSLGSGGEQFF
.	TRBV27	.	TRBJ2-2	TGTGCCAGCAGTGTCTACACTAGCTACAACACCGGGGAGCTGTTTTTT	CASSVYTSYNTGELFF
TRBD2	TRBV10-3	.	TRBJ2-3	TGTGCCATCACCAGCGGGAGGGGCACAGATACGCAGTATTTT	CAITSGRGTDTQYF
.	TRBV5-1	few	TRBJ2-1	TGCGCCAGCAGCTTAGGAGCGTTGGGGCCCTACAATGAGCAGTTCTTC	CASSLGALGPYNEQFF
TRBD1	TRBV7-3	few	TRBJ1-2	TGTGCCAGCAGCTTCCACGGGACAGGGAACTATGGCTACACCTTC	CASSFHGTGNYGYTF
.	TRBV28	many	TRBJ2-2	TGTGCCAGCAGTTTCCCTCGAGGGACAAGGAGAACCGGGGAGCTGTTTTTT	CASSFPRGTRRTGELFF
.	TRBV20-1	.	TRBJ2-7	TGCAGTGCTAGAGTGGCAGAGCAGTACTTC	CSARVAEQYF